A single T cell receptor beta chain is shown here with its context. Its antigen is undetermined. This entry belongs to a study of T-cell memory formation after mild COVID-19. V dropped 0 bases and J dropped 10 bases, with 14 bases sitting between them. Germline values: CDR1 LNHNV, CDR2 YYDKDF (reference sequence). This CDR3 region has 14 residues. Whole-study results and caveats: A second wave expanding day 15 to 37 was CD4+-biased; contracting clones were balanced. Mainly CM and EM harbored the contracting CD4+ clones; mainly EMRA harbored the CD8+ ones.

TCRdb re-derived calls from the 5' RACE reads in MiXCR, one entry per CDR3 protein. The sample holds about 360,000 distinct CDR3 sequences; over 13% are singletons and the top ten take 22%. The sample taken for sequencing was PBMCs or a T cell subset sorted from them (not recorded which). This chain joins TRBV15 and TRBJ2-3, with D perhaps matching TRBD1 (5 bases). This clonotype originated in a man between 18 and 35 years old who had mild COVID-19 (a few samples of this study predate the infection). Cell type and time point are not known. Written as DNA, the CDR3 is TGTGCCACCAGCAGAGATCCCTTGGGGCGTCCGCAGTATTTT. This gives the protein CATSRDPLGRPQYF.